These 17 T cell receptor beta chains came from one sample sequenced in a study of T-cell memory formation after mild COVID-19. TCRdb reprocessed the 5' RACE reads with MiXCR, giving one entry per CDR3 protein. The sample has over 350,000 distinct CDR3 sequences, roughly 24% seen once. Sequencing was done on a sample of PBMCs or a T cell subset sorted from them (not recorded which). All receptors derive from an adult woman who had mild COVID-19 (a few samples of this study predate the infection). Cell type and time point are not known.

This clonotype was observed a few times. The rearrangement links TRBV24-1 to TRBJ1-5; D not certain. CDR1 KGHDR and CDR2 SFDVKD come from the germline V gene. With 4 bases removed from V and 0 bases from J, the gap between germline ends came to 9 bases. The CDR3 runs to 15 residues. Written as DNA, the CDR3 is TGTGCCACCAGTGAGCCGTCGGGTAGCAATCAGCCCCAGCATTTT. This encodes CATSEPSGSNQPQHF.

This chain joins TRBV2 and TRBJ1-3; 7 nucleotides agree with TRBD1. V trimming: 7 bases; J trimming: 3 bases; junction bases outside the gene matches: 3. This CDR3 comprises 13 residues. The germline CDR1 and CDR2 sequences are SNHLY and FYNNEI. The CDR3 DNA follows: TGTGCCAGCAAGTGGGACAGTGGAAACACCATATATTTT. Residues: CASKWDSGNTIYF.

The J gene is TRBJ2-5, the V gene TRBV4-1, with 7 positions matching TRBD2. Germline CDR1 MGHRA, CDR2 YSYEKL. J gave up 2 bases and V 3 bases, and 12 bases lay outside the gene matches. The CDR3 extends over 17 amino acids. The CDR3 nucleotides are TGCGCCAGCAGCCAGGGCCAGCCGGGACTAAATCAAGAGACCCAGTACTTC. It specifies CASSQGQPGLNQETQYF.

This clonotype was detected a few times. The chain carries TRBV2 and TRBJ2-4; 9 bases match TRBD1. Germline-derived CDR1 and CDR2 are SNHLY and FYNNEI. J gave up 7 bases and V 11 bases, and 9 bases lay outside the gene matches. There are 13 residues in the CDR3. The CDR3 loop is CAGSQGALNIQYF. In nucleotides, the CDR3 is TGTGCCGGCTCACAGGGGGCGCTTAACATTCAGTACTTC.

This chain connects TRBV5-6 to TRBJ1-1, with D tentatively TRBD1 (5 bases). Trimming pared 6 bases from V and 4 bases from J, leaving 19 bases between. The CDR3 contains 15 residues. The germline V gene has CDR1 SGHDT and CDR2 YYEEEE. The CDR3, as DNA: TGTGCCAGCACCCAAACCGGGGACCCCCGCACTGAAGCTTTCTTT. Residues: CASTQTGDPRTEAFF.

CDR3 amino acids: CASSPITTPSGGAKAFF. The CDR3 DNA follows: TGTGCCAGCAGCCCCATCACTACCCCATCCGGGGGGGCGAAAGCTTTCTTT. The chain recombines TRBV7-8 with TRBJ1-1, with a weak D call TRBD1 (6 bases). Germline CDR1 SGHVS, CDR2 FQNEAQ. The V gene lost 5 bases and the J gene lost 9 bases, with 28 bases spanning the gap. The CDR3 consists of 17 residues.

This chain uses TRBV10-3 with TRBJ2-7; 9 bases match TRBD2. The germline gives CDR1 ENHRY, CDR2 SYGVKD. The J segment lost 0 bases and the V segment lost 5 bases, leaving 2 bases of the junction unmatched. The CDR3 is 14 amino acids. CDR3 DNA: TGTGCCATCAGTTTTAGCGGGAGCTCCTACGAGCAGTACTTC. The encoded protein is CAISFSGSSYEQYF.

The V call is TRBV3-1, the J call TRBJ1-1, with TRBD1 matching over 9 bases. The CDR3 length is 13 residues. Germline assignment: CDR1 LGHDT and CDR2 YNNKEL (reference sequence). Losses at the gene ends were 0 bases for V and 14 bases for J; bases not matched to a gene: 7. The CDR3 bases are TGTGCCAGCAGCCAAGATCGGGGACAGGGACGATTCTTT. Residues: CASSQDRGQGRFF.

The chain links TRBV5-1 to TRBJ2-3; D not certain. Germline values: CDR1 SGHRS, CDR2 YFSETQ. This CDR3 comprises 14 residues. The V end lost 0 bases, the J end lost 2 bases, and 7 bases lay between the germline ends. CDR3 DNA sequence: TGCGCCAGCAGCTTGGCCCAATACACAGATACGCAGTATTTT. Translating it yields CASSLAQYTDTQYF.

This clonotype turned up a few times. This chain links TRBV2 with TRBJ1-5; 9 bases are shared with TRBD1. The CDR3 has 16 residues. Germline trimming cut 5 bases from V and 2 bases from J; bases unmatched to any gene: 7. Germline V gives CDR1 SNHLY, CDR2 FYNNEI. The CDR3 region is CASSRPRDRGNQPQHF. In DNA, the CDR3 is TGTGCCAGCAGTAGACCCCGGGACAGGGGCAATCAGCCCCAGCATTTT. Using reference TRBV2 and TRBJ1-5 for the parts outside the CDR3, the full variable domain is EPEVTQTPSHQVTQMGQEVILRCVPISNHLYFYWYRQILGQKVEFLVSFYNNEISEKSEIFDDQFSVERPDGSNFTLKIRSTKLEDSAMYFCASSRPRDRGNQPQHFGDGTRLSIL.

This clonotype showed up many times. The V call is TRBV20-1, the J call TRBJ2-1; D not certain. V gave up 2 bases and J gave up 8 bases, with 22 bases separating them. There are 16 residues in the CDR3. The germline gives CDR1 DFQATT, CDR2 SNEGSKA (reference sequence). The CDR3 sequence is CSARTEGGLRSDEQFF. CDR3 sequence (DNA): TGCAGTGCTAGAACTGAAGGCGGCCTGAGAAGCGATGAGCAGTTCTTC.

The chain recombines TRBV9 with TRBJ1-2; a weak D match, TRBD1 (6 bases). Germline loops: CDR1 SGDLS, CDR2 YYNGEE. The CDR3 is 15 residues long. Trimming removed 0 bases from V and 5 bases from J, with 14 bases in between. The CDR3 DNA sequence: TGTGCCAGCAGCGTAGGAGCAGGGGCGACTTATGGCTACACCTTC. Protein product: CASSVGAGATYGYTF.

A few counts support this clonotype. This chain uses TRBV27 with TRBJ1-2, with D possibly being TRBD1 (6 bases). V lost 1 base and J lost 2, with 11 bases in between. The CDR3 covers 15 residues. Germline assignment: CDR1 MNHEY and CDR2 SMNVEV (reference sequence). The CDR3 bases are TGTGCCAGCAGTTTATTAGCCGGACAGAACTATGGCTACACCTTC. Translated: CASSLLAGQNYGYTF.

The genes are TRBV10-3 and TRBJ1-1; no definite D call. Germline lookup yields CDR1 ENHRY and CDR2 SYGVKD. The CDR3 runs 12 residues. V lost 9 bases to trimming and J lost 1 base, with 9 bases between them. The CDR3 loop is CAIAWGNTEAFF. CDR3 sequence (DNA): TGTGCCATTGCTTGGGGGAACACTGAAGCTTTCTTT.

The chain couples TRBV20-1 to TRBJ2-4; perhaps TRBD2 as D (5 bases). CDR3 length equals 13 residues. Germline CDR1 DFQATT, CDR2 SNEGSKA (reference sequence). Trimming stripped 3 bases from V and 5 bases from J, with 11 bases between. The DNA for the CDR3 is TGCAGTGCTAGGGAGGACTGGGAAAACATTCAGTACTTC. Protein product: CSAREDWENIQYF.

This rearrangement joins TRBV7-9 to TRBJ2-7; TRBD2 might be the D (7 bases). Trimming took off 5 bases at V and 0 bases at J, with 20 bases between the two ends. CDR1 and CDR2 (germline): SEHNR, FQNEAQ (reference sequence). CDR3 length: 17 amino acids. The CDR3 here is CASSPLGGGFISYEQYF. Written as DNA, the CDR3 is TGTGCCAGCAGCCCGCTGGGAGGGGGTTTTATCTCCTACGAGCAGTACTTC.

The rearrangement joins TRBV7-9 to TRBJ2-7; 9 bases map to TRBD1. This CDR3 is built from 15 residues. After removal of 4 bases from V and 6 bases from J, the junction contained 10 bases not matched to a gene. Germline CDR1 reads SEHNR; CDR2 reads FQNEAQ (reference sequence). DNA for the CDR3: TGTGCCAGCAGCTCGAGGCCGGGACAGGGTTTCGAGCAGTACTTC. Encoded protein: CASSSRPGQGFEQYF.